This TCR beta chain originates from a study of identical twins. Per the germline V gene, CDR1 is SGHVS and CDR2 is FNYEAQ. Trimming cost V 5 bases and J 4 bases, with 8 bases left between them. The CDR3 length is 12 residues. Everyone who donated was a healthy Caucasian. Template switching introduced a universal primer site, and the cDNA bore unique molecular identifiers. Using its own MiXCR run on the 5' RACE reads, TCRdb lists one record per CDR3 protein. The sample lists approximately 260,000 distinct CDR3 sequences, about 14% occurring once. Sequencing used memory (CD45RO+) T cells sorted from blood. The clonotype originates from a woman aged 18-35 years in good health. This chain links TRBV7-6 with TRBJ1-1, with D hard to call. The CDR3 DNA sequence: TGTGCCAGCAGCCCTCCCAGCACTGAAGCTTTCTTT. This codes for CASSPPSTEAFF. The full variable domain, completed using reference TRBV7-6 and TRBJ1-1, is GAGVSQSPRYKVTKRGQDVALRCDPISGHVSLYWYRQALGQGPEFLTYFNYEAQQDKSGLPNDRFSAERPEGSISTLTIQRTEQRDSAMYRCASSPPSTEAFFGQGTRLTVV.